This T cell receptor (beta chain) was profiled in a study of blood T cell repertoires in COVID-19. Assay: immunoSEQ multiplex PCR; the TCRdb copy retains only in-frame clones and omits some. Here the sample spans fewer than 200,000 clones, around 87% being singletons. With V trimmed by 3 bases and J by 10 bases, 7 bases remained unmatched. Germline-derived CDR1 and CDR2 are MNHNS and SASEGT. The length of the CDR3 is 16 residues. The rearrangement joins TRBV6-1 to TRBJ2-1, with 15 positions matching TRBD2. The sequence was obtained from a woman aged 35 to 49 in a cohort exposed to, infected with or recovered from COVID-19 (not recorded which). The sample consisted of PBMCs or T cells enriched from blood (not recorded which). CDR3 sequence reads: CASSERGLAGGREQFF. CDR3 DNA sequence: TGTGCCAGCAGTGAGAGGGGACTAGCGGGGGGCCGAGAGCAGTTCTTC.